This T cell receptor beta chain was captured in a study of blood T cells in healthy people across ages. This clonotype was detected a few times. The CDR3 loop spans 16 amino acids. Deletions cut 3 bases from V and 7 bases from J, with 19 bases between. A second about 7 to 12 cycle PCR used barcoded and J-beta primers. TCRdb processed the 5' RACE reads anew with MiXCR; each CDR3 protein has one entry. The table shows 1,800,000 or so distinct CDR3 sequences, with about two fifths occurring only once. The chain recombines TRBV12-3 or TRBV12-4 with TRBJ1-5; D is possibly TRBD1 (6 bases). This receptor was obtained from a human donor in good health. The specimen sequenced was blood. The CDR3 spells CASSFGLVGGRQPQHF. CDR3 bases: TGTGCCAGCAGTTTTGGGTTGGTTGGGGGGCGACAGCCCCAGCATTTT.